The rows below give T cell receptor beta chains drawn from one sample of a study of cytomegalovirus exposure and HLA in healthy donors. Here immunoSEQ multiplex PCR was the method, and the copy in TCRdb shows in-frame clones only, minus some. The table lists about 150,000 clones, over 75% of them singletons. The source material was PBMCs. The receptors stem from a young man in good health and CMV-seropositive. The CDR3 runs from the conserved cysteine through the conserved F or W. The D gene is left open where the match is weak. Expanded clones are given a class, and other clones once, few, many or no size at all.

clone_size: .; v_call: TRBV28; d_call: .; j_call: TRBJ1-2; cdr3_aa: CASSPGGTLYYGYTF; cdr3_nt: TGTGCCAGCAGTCCGGGAGGGACCTTGTACTATGGCTACACCTTC
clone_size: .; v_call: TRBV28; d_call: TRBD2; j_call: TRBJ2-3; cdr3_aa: CASSLRGDTDTQYF; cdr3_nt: TGTGCCAGCAGTTTGCGGGGGGACACAGATACGCAGTATTTT
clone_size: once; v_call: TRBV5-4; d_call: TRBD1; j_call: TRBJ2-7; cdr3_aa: CASSRDSYEQYF; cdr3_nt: TGTGCCAGCAGCCGGGACAGTTACGAGCAGTACTTC
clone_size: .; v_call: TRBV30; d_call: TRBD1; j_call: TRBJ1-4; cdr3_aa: CAWGVGQGLQKLFF; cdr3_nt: TGTGCCTGGGGGGTGGGACAGGGCTTGCAAAAACTGTTTTTT
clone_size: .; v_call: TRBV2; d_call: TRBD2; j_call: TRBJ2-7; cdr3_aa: CASRDFGLAVYEQYF; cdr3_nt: TGTGCCAGCAGGGATTTCGGACTAGCGGTCTACGAGCAGTACTTC
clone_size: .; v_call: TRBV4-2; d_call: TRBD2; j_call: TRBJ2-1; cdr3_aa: CASSWVAGGLNEQFF; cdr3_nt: TGTGCCAGCTCCTGGGTAGCGGGGGGCCTAAATGAGCAGTTCTTC
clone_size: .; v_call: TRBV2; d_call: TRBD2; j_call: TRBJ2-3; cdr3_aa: CASSPGGREGTDTQYF; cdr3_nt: TGTGCCAGCAGTCCCGGGGGGCGGGAGGGTACAGATACGCAGTATTTT
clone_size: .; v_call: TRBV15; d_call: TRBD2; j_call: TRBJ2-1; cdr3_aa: CATSRDSLAGGSGEQFF; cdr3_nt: TGTGCCACCAGCAGAGACTCGCTAGCGGGGGGGTCCGGGGAGCAGTTCTTC
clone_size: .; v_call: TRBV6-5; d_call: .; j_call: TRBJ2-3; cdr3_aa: CAARRAGNPTDTQYF; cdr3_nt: TGTGCCGCGAGACGGGCGGGGAACCCCACAGATACGCAGTATTTT
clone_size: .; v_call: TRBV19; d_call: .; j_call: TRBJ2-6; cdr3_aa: CASSIWRNGGANVLTF; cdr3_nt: TGTGCCAGTAGTATATGGAGGAATGGGGGGGCCAACGTCCTGACTTTC